This record concerns one T cell receptor beta chain sequence. Its antigen specificity is not known. Per-nucleotide qualities are absent, and no much larger clonotype sits a single base away. The donors belonged to the validation cohort of about 110 subjects, which was separate from the roughly 680-subject first cohort. Reading the germline V gene gives CDR1 SGHTA and CDR2 FQGNSA. V is shortened by 3 bases, J by 4 bases, and the region joining them spans 10 bases. The CDR3 spans 14 residues, from the cysteine through the phenylalanine. Of all the DNA, just the CDR3 is kept, 42 bases in frame from base 1. This entry is derived from a study of cytomegalovirus exposure and HLA in healthy donors (dated by TCRdb to 2017 to 2019). About the investigation overall: According to a later analysis, one platform produced both the roughly 110 validation repertoires and the 666 repertoires of the first cohort. The study was designed to test whether signatures of past pathogen exposure could be identified by cataloging public T cell receptors. A separate validation cohort of over 95 different subjects was used in addition to the 666-subject first cohort. The study combined high-throughput TCR immunosequencing, statistical association of individual TCRs with disease status, and machine learning to predict cytomegalovirus infection status.

Libraries were constructed by the immunoSEQ multiplex PCR assay. As for how the authors treated the data: A statistical classification framework was developed to diagnose cytomegalovirus status using the catalog of TCR beta chain sequences. Here the immuneACCESS table is served through TCRdb, limited to in-frame sequences with V and J called. Missing clones are a known gap in these copies; in checked studies unresolved V genes cover under half, and the rest lacks a known reason. The V and J calls and the clone size are those of that table, but D and trimming were determined from the DNA. For this sample the table gives fewer than 400,000 clones, of which roughly 88% were detected only once. Of the sample, around 0.84% is held by the ten largest clones. The paper as a whole reports these results and caveats: In a later analysis, TCRs clustered in the first cohort were found to also tend to co-occur in the 120 or so validation repertoires, with 94% of cluster scores above 0. According to the authors, the approach could potentially be generalized to other disease states and immunological phenotypes. The classifier was reported to diagnose cytomegalovirus status with high specificity and sensitivity in both the original cohort and the validation cohort. In the study, some 180 TCR beta chains were listed as associated with cytomegalovirus. A later analysis lacked HLA typing for the validation cohort, so it scored co-occurrence in that cohort across all 110 or so repertoires. A few of the identified cytomegalovirus-associated TCR beta chains were confirmed in vitro to be specific for cytomegalovirus antigens. Most TCR sequences were seen in very few donors, while some public TCRs were found in many individuals.

The clonotype was recovered from a woman aged 18-35 years in good health and CMV-seronegative. Rearrangement joined TRBV7-2 to TRBJ2-1, with TRBD2 tentatively as D gene (6 bases match). Input material: PBMCs. In nucleotides, the sequence is TGTGCCAGCAGCTTTGGCGGGACGTACAATGAGCAGTTCTTC. This encodes CASSFGGTYNEQFF. The reference TRBV7-2 and TRBJ2-1 proteins fill in what lies around the CDR3, so the full variable domain reads GAGVSQSPSNKVTEKGKDVELRCDPISGHTALYWYRQSLGQGLEFLIYFQGNSAPDKSGLPSDRFSAERTGGSVSTLTIQRTQQEDSAVYLCASSFGGTYNEQFFGPGTRLTVL.